This T cell receptor beta chain was sequenced during a study of HIV-infected children after antiretroviral therapy interruption. On the study more broadly: Most participating children were previously exposed to EBV and CMV. Continuous-treatment samples came from weeks 0, 48 and 150. For the interruption arm, samples span week 0 through about 3 years after study end. Points from the study as a whole: After treatment interruption started, naive CD4+ CDR3 overlap across time points dropped.

The CDR3 is made up of 19 amino acids. This clonotype appeared many times. Its antigen is unknown. Treatment reported: PENTA 11 planned treatment interruption arm or continuous ART arm. RNA-based 3' RACE libraries used unique molecular identifiers. Using its own MiXCR run on the 3' RACE reads, TCRdb lists one record per CDR3 protein. Of under 50,000 distinct CDR3 sequences listed, roughly 4.5% are singletons. The clonotype was recovered from a pool of human donors with HIV. Sequencing used CD45RA+ CD4+ T cells from PBMCs, pooled from several time points, obtained from a donor given antiretroviral therapy, either interrupted or continuous. This sample's subset: naive CD4+ CD45RA+ CD45RO- T cells. The chain is built from TRBV21-1 and TRBJ1-5; no DNA check was done on the table's D call, TRBD1. TRBV21-1 is an annotated pseudogene. The CDR3 sequence: CASSKAIYEDSRSNQPQHF. The CDR3 region has the DNA TGTGCCAGCAGCAAAGCTATTTATGAAGACAGCCGAAGCAATCAGCCCCAGCATTTT.